This T cell receptor (beta chain) was identified in a study of brain T cells in children with intractable seizures. TCRdb's copy holds only in-frame clones and misses some; the assay was immunoSEQ multiplex PCR. In the table there are approximately 77,000 clones, 93% of which are singletons. Sequenced here: peripheral blood, sampled at surgery. The clonotype originates from a boy under two years old with tuberous sclerosis and intractable seizures.

The CDR3 nucleotides are TGTGCCAGCAGCCAACAAAGACTAGCGGGACCGATCACAGATACGCAGTATTTT. Amino acids: CASSQQRLAGPITDTQYF. The V and J genes are TRBV14 and TRBJ2-3, with 11 nucleotides matching TRBD2. The V segment lost 2 bases and the J segment 2 bases; nucleotides outside the gene matches: 9. This CDR3 has 18 amino acids. The germline V gene encodes CDR1 SGHDN and CDR2 FVKESK.